The T cell receptor (beta chain) under discussion was sequenced for a study of cytotoxic CD8 clonotypes in ibrutinib-treated CLL. Study-wide background: After a median roughly a year on treatment (6 to 36), response samples were drawn. Sequenced samples delivered averages of some 260,000 productive templates and 94,082 productive rearrangements. General study findings and limits: Before falling back toward baseline at progression, clonality had risen at the time of ibrutinib response. Few clonotypes were public, and these shrank or held steady under treatment.

Worth noting for this clone: Its antigen remains unidentified.

Data came from immunoSEQ multiplex PCR; TCRdb stores just in-frame clones and leaves some out. Of 250,000 to 350,000 clones listed, around 69% are singletons. This CDR3 has 15 amino acids. The V gene's germline CDR1 is SGHTA and CDR2 FQGTGA. Losses at the gene ends were 0 bases for V and 3 bases for J; bases not matched to a gene: 2. The receptor was isolated from a human donor with chronic lymphocytic leukemia. The rearrangement joins TRBV7-3 to TRBJ2-3; 8 positions agree with TRBD2. Sequenced material: PBMCs, taken at disease progression, from a patient treated with ibrutinib. The CDR3 DNA is TGTGCCAGCAGCTTAACCAGCGGGAGAACAGATACGCAGTATTTT. As protein: CASSLTSGRTDTQYF.